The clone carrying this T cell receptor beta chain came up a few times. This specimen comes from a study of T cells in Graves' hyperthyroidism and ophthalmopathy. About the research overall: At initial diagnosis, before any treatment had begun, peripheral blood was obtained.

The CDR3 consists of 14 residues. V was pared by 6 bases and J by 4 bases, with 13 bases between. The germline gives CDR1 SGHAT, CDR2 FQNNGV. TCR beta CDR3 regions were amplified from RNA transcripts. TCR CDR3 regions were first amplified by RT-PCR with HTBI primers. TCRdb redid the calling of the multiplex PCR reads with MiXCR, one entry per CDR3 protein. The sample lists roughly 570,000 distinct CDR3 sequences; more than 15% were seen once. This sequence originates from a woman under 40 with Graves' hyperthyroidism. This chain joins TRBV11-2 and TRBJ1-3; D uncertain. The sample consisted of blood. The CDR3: CASSSSRRGNTIYF. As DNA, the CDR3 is TGTGCCAGCAGTTCCTCCAGGCGGGGAAACACCATATATTTT. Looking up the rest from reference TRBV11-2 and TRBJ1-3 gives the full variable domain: EAGVAQSPRYKIIEKRQSVAFWCNPISGHATLYWYQQILGQGPKLLIQFQNNGVVDDSQLPKDRFSAERLKGVDSTLKIQPAKLEDSAVYLCASSSSRRGNTIYFGEGSWLTVV.